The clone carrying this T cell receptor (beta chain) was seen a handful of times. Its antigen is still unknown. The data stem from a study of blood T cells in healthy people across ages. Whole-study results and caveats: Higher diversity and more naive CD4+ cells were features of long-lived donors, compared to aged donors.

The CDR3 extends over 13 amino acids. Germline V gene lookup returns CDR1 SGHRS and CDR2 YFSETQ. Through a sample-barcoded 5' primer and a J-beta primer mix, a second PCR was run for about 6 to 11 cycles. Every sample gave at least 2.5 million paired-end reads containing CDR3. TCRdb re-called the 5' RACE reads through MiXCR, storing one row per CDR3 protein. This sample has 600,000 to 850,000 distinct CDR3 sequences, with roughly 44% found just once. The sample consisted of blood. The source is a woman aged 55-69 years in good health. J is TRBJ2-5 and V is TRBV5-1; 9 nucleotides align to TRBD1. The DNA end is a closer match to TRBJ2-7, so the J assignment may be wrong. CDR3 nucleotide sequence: TGCGCCAGCAGCACAGGGGGCATATACGAGCAGTACTTC. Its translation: CASSTGGIYEQYF.